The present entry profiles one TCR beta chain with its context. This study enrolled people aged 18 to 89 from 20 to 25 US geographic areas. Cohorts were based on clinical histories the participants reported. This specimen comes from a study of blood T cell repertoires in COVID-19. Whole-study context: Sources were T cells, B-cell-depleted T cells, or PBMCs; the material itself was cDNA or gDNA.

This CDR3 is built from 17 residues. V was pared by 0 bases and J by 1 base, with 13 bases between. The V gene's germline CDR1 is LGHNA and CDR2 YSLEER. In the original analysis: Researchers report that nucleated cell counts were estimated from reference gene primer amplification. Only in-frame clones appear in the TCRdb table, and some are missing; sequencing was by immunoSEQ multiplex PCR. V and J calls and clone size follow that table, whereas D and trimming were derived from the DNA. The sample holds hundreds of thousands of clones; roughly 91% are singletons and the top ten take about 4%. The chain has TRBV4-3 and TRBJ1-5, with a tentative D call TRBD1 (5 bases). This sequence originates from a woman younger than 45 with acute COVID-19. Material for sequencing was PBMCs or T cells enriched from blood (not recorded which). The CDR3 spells CASSQEAWAGSNQPQHF. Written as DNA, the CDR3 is TGCGCCAGCAGCCAAGAGGCGTGGGCAGGGAGCAATCAGCCCCAGCATTTT.